Shown below are 20 T cell receptor beta chains from a single sample sequenced in a study of blood T cell repertoires in COVID-19. Measured with immunoSEQ multiplex PCR; TCRdb has only the in-frame clones, and not every one. The sample contains 64,000 or so clones, under 95% of which appear only once. The specimen sequenced was peripheral blood. The receptor set was obtained from a human donor in a cohort sampled during active COVID-19.

This clone was detected only once. The chain carries TRBV27 and TRBJ2-5; possible D gene TRBD2, 6 bases. Between the trimmed V and J ends, which lost 4 bases and 5 bases, there was a span of 14 bases. CDR3 length: 14 residues. In germline, CDR1 is MNHEY, CDR2 SMNVEV (reference sequence). This CDR3 is CASSSLAPWETQYF. Written as DNA, the CDR3 is TGTGCCAGCAGTTCTCTAGCGCCGTGGGAGACCCAGTACTTC.

The chain carries TRBV19 and TRBJ1-5; 8 bases map to TRBD1. This CDR3 contains 16 residues. Trimming took 6 bases from V and 5 from J; bases not matched to a gene: 12. Germline CDR1 LNHDA, CDR2 SQIVND (reference sequence). CDR3 amino acids: CASRASGTGGDQPQHF. CDR3 sequence (DNA): TGTGCCAGTAGAGCCTCCGGGACAGGTGGGGATCAGCCCCAGCATTTT.

This clone has only one observation. The chain employs TRBV28 and TRBJ1-2; maybe TRBD1 (5 bases). CDR1 is MDHEN, CDR2 SYDVKM, per germline. Trimming took 7 bases from V and 5 from J, leaving 17 bases between them. This CDR3 region has 14 residues. The CDR3 reads CASIPGGGEYGYTF. The CDR3 coding sequence is TGTGCCAGCATTCCAGGTGGGGGGGAGTATGGCTACACCTTC.

The rearrangement links TRBV4-3 to TRBJ2-3, with D possibly TRBD2 on 5 matching bases. The CDR3 runs to 17 residues. V was pared by 1 base and J by 2 bases, with 16 bases between. CDR1 is LGHNA and CDR2 is YSLEER in the germline V gene. The CDR3 DNA follows: TGCGCCAGCAGCCAAGGACCAGCCAAGCGGTACACAGATACGCAGTATTTT. This codes for CASSQGPAKRYTDTQYF.

The chain is built from TRBV18 and TRBJ1-2, with TRBD1 matching over 7 bases. This CDR3 comprises 12 residues. J lost 12 bases, V lost 6 bases, and 10 bases had no gene match. Germline values: CDR1 KGHSH, CDR2 LQKENI. CDR3: CASSPRDRRHTF. The CDR3 DNA follows: TGTGCCAGCTCCCCGAGGGACAGAAGACACACCTTC.

This clone was seen more than once but under ten times. Written as DNA, the CDR3 is TGTGCCAGCAGCGTAGTGAGCGGGAGAAATGGCGAGCAGTACTTC. It yields the protein CASSVVSGRNGEQYF. The V and J genes are TRBV9 and TRBJ2-7, with 8 bases lining up with TRBD2. The CDR3 consists of 15 residues. J gave up 6 bases and V 0 bases, and 8 bases lay outside the gene matches. CDR1 and CDR2 (germline): SGDLS, YYNGEE.

The rearrangement uses TRBV11-3 and TRBJ2-1; maybe TRBD1 (5 bases). V dropped 5 bases and J dropped 2 bases, with 13 bases sitting between them. Per germline, CDR1 SGHNT and CDR2 YENEEA. This CDR3 has 15 residues. The CDR3 is CASSPAREPYNEQFF. CDR3 bases: TGTGCCAGCAGCCCCGCCAGGGAACCCTACAATGAGCAGTTCTTC.

The rearrangement joins TRBV19 to TRBJ1-1; no definite D call. Per the germline V gene, CDR1 is LNHDA and CDR2 is SQIVND (reference sequence). Trimming pared 7 bases from V and 4 bases from J, leaving 16 bases between. The length of the CDR3 is 14 residues. The CDR3 DNA reads TGTGCCAGTAAAACAGAAACGGGGAGCACTGAAGCTTTCTTT. As protein: CASKTETGSTEAFF.

This rearrangement joins TRBV14 to TRBJ2-4; unclear D gene. This CDR3 has 14 amino acids. Germline CDR1 and CDR2: SGHDN and FVKESK. Trimming left V 2 bases short and J 9 bases short, with 14 bases between. CDR3 in amino acids: CASSQRRANAIQYF. The CDR3 DNA sequence: TGTGCCAGCAGCCAACGGAGAGCGAACGCCATTCAGTACTTC.

This sequence joins TRBV12-3 or TRBV12-4 and TRBJ2-7; D is ambiguous. This CDR3 comprises 13 residues. Trimming took off 5 bases at V and 4 bases at J, with 12 bases between the two ends. CDR3 residues: CASSPKLGYEQYF. The DNA for the CDR3 is TGTGCCAGCAGTCCCAAGCTAGGATACGAGCAGTACTTC.

CDR3 nucleotides: TGTGCCAGCAGCGTACGAGGGGAGGATGAGCAGTTCTTC. Translating gives CASSVRGEDEQFF. The V gene is TRBV9, the J gene TRBJ2-1; D perhaps matches TRBD2 (6 bases). The CDR3 contains 13 residues. The germline CDR1 and CDR2 sequences are SGDLS and YYNGEE. Deletions cut 1 base from V and 8 bases from J, with 10 bases between.

The rearrangement joins TRBV19 to TRBJ1-4, with 7 bases that match TRBD1. The V segment lost 5 bases and the J segment 8 bases; nucleotides outside the gene matches: 8. Germline V gene lookup returns CDR1 LNHDA and CDR2 SQIVND (reference sequence). The CDR3 extends over 14 amino acids. CDR3 nucleotides: TGTGCCAGTAGTCCCAGGGGGTTGCAGGAAAAACTGTTTTTT. Encoded protein: CASSPRGLQEKLFF.

This chain connects TRBV6-2 or TRBV6-3 to TRBJ2-4, with 8 positions matching TRBD1. J was trimmed by 4 bases and V by 6 bases; bases with no gene match: 8. The CDR3 sequence is 15 residues long. Germline V gene sequence: CDR1 MNHEY, CDR2 SVGEGT. The CDR3: CASSTDRVGKNIQYF. The CDR3, as DNA: TGTGCCAGCAGCACGGACAGGGTAGGAAAAAACATTCAGTACTTC.

The table lists this clone with a few counts. The chain recombines TRBV5-5 with TRBJ1-5, with D possibly matching TRBD1 (6 bases). Germline V gene sequence: CDR1 SGHKS, CDR2 YYEKEE (reference sequence). The CDR3 is 15 residues long. The germline V and J ends were trimmed by 4 bases and 1 base, with 12 bases remaining between them. The CDR3 loop reads CASSTDGQSNQPQHF. The CDR3 nucleotides read TGTGCCAGCAGCACAGACGGACAGAGCAATCAGCCCCAGCATTTT.

This chain uses TRBV7-2 with TRBJ1-1, with a tentative D call TRBD1 (5 bases). The V gene's germline CDR1 is SGHTA and CDR2 FQGNSA. The CDR3 is made up of 14 amino acids. With 1 base removed from V and 2 bases from J, the gap between germline ends came to 8 bases. The CDR3 DNA is TGTGCCAGCAGCTTAGGGCAGGGTAACACTGAAGCTTTCTTT. Translated, it gives CASSLGQGNTEAFF.

The chain uses TRBV4-3 and TRBJ2-7, with no clear D. The CDR3 runs 14 residues. Trimming took off 4 bases at V and 2 bases at J, with 12 bases between the two ends. The germline gives CDR1 LGHNA, CDR2 YSLEER. CDR3 in DNA: TGCGCCAGCAGCCGAGGAGCAGTAACCTACGAGCAGTACTTC. It yields the protein CASSRGAVTYEQYF.

The chain is built from TRBV5-4 and TRBJ2-1; the match to TRBD2 covers 12 bases. This CDR3 is built from 17 residues. Germline CDR1 and CDR2: SGHNT and YYREEE (reference sequence). Losses at the gene ends were 4 bases for V and 6 bases for J; bases not matched to a gene: 11. CDR3 nucleotides: TGTGCCAGCAGCCCCGGGACTAGCGGGCCGCGTCCCAATGAGCAGTTCTTC. It is translated as CASSPGTSGPRPNEQFF. The full variable domain, in which reference TRBV5-4 and TRBJ2-1 provide the parts outside the CDR3, is ETGVTQSPTHLIKTRGQQVTLRCSSQSGHNTVSWYQQALGQGPQFIFQYYREEENGRGNFPPRFSGLQFPNYSSELNVNALELDDSALYLCASSPGTSGPRPNEQFFGPGTRLTVL.

The chain is built from TRBV7-2 and TRBJ2-7; D is ambiguous. CDR3 length: 11 amino acids. V lost 2 bases, J lost 5 bases, and 4 bases lay in between. Germline lookup yields CDR1 SGHTA and CDR2 FQGNSA. CDR3 residues: CASSLFDEQYF. The CDR3 bases are TGTGCCAGCAGCTTATTCGACGAGCAGTACTTC.

Concerning this clone: A junction end diverges from the germline sequence, so it may reflect a read error. The chain has TRBV19 and TRBJ2-2; TRBD2 aligns across 7 bases. CDR3 length: 14 amino acids. CDR1 is LNHDA and CDR2 is SQIVND in the germline V gene (reference sequence). The DNA for the CDR3 is TGTGCCCGTAGTCTGGGCCGGGGGGCCGGGGAGCTGTTTTTT. Protein product: CARSLGRGAGELFF. Together with reference TRBV19 and TRBJ2-2, the CDR3 gives the full variable domain: DGGITQSPKYLFRKEGQNVTLSCEQNLNHDAMYWYRQDPGQGLRLIYYSQIVNDFQKGDIAEGYSVSREKKESFPLTVTSAQKNPTAFYLCARSLGRGAGELFFGEGSRLTVL.

The genes are TRBV15 and TRBJ2-1; 12 bases fit TRBD2. Losses at the gene ends were 0 bases for V and 10 bases for J; bases not matched to a gene: 7. CDR1 is LNHNV and CDR2 is YYDKDF in the germline V gene (reference sequence). The CDR3 consists of 16 residues. CDR3 bases: TGTGCCACCAGCAGAGATTTGGCTAGCGGGAGGGTAGAGCAGTTCTTC. Its translation: CATSRDLASGRVEQFF.